This is a list of T cell receptor beta chains from one sample in a study of blood T cell repertoires in COVID-19. TCRdb's table, derived via immunoSEQ multiplex PCR, lists solely in-frame clones and lacks some. The sample carries roughly 180,000 clones, 70% to 85% recorded once. What was sequenced was peripheral blood. The receptors originated from a man older than 75 with COVID-19, enrolled during active disease. Both conserved end residues are part of each CDR3. Each record gives: J gene, V gene, D gene, clone size, CDR3 DNA, CDR3 protein. The D gene is left open where the match is weak. A clone size is listed for some rows: how often the clone was seen (once, few, many), or a class if it is expanded.

j_gene: TRBJ1-5
v_gene: TRBV27
d_gene: NA
abundance: NA
CDR3nt: TGTGCCAGCAGTCTGACAGTCTATAGCAATCAGCCCCAGCATTTT
CDR3aa: CASSLTVYSNQPQHF

j_gene: TRBJ1-1
v_gene: TRBV18
d_gene: NA
abundance: few
CDR3nt: TGTGCCAGCTCAGAAGGGGGGAACACTGAAGCTTTCTTT
CDR3aa: CASSEGGNTEAFF

j_gene: TRBJ1-6
v_gene: TRBV3-1/TRBV3-2
d_gene: NA
abundance: NA
CDR3nt: TGTGCCAGCAGCCAAGGGCAGGGGCTCGTCTCACCCCTCCACTTT
CDR3aa: CASSQGQGLVSPLHF

j_gene: TRBJ1-3
v_gene: TRBV20-1
d_gene: TRBD1
abundance: NA
CDR3nt: TGCAGTGCTAGTGACACAGGGGGCCTCTCTGGAAACACCATATATTTT
CDR3aa: CSASDTGGLSGNTIYF

j_gene: TRBJ1-2
v_gene: TRBV5-3
d_gene: NA
abundance: NA
CDR3nt: TGTGCCAGAAGCTTACAGGGTTACTATGGCTACACCTTC
CDR3aa: CARSLQGYYGYTF

j_gene: TRBJ2-1
v_gene: TRBV19
d_gene: TRBD1
abundance: NA
CDR3nt: TGTGCCAGTAGCATCCGGGACAGGGTTTCGGATGAGCAGTTCTTC
CDR3aa: CASSIRDRVSDEQFF

j_gene: TRBJ2-5
v_gene: TRBV9
d_gene: NA
abundance: NA
CDR3nt: TGTGCCAGCAACGAAGACACCTACCAAGAGACCCAGTACTTC
CDR3aa: CASNEDTYQETQYF

j_gene: TRBJ2-1
v_gene: TRBV25-1
d_gene: NA
abundance: NA
CDR3nt: TGTGCCAGCTCGGAAGGGAGGTTGTTCTTC
CDR3aa: CASSEGRLFF

j_gene: TRBJ1-5
v_gene: TRBV19
d_gene: NA
abundance: NA
CDR3nt: TGTGCCAGTAGTATACCAAGAGGGCCCCAGCATTTT
CDR3aa: CASSIPRGPQHF

j_gene: TRBJ2-4
v_gene: TRBV7-9
d_gene: TRBD1
abundance: NA
CDR3nt: TGTGCCAGCAGCTTAGGGACAGGGGAATTTCTAGCCAAAAACATTCAGTACTTC
CDR3aa: CASSLGTGEFLAKNIQYF

j_gene: TRBJ1-5
v_gene: TRBV7-2
d_gene: TRBD1
abundance: NA
CDR3nt: TGTGCCAGCAGCTTAGCGAGGACAGGGGCTAGCAATCAGCCCCAGCATTTT
CDR3aa: CASSLARTGASNQPQHF

j_gene: TRBJ1-4
v_gene: TRBV7-6
d_gene: NA
abundance: NA
CDR3nt: TGTGCCAGCAGCTTAGGGAGACGTAGGGGAGGCTTCGGCGAAAAACTGTTTTTT
CDR3aa: CASSLGRRRGGFGEKLFF

j_gene: TRBJ2-1
v_gene: TRBV4-2
d_gene: NA
abundance: once
CDR3nt: TGTGCCAGCAGCCAAGAAAGCGGAGGCGACAGGGAGCAGTTCTTC
CDR3aa: CASSQESGGDREQFF

j_gene: TRBJ1-1
v_gene: TRBV3-1/TRBV3-2
d_gene: TRBD1
abundance: NA
CDR3nt: TGTGCCAGCAGCCAAAGACAGGGGGCTGAAGCTTTCTTT
CDR3aa: CASSQRQGAEAFF

j_gene: TRBJ2-7
v_gene: TRBV3-1/TRBV3-2
d_gene: TRBD2
abundance: NA
CDR3nt: TGTGCCAGCAGCTGGACTAGCGGGGGTCCCTACGAGCAGTACTTC
CDR3aa: CASSWTSGGPYEQYF

j_gene: TRBJ1-6
v_gene: TRBV27
d_gene: TRBD1
abundance: NA
CDR3nt: TGTGCCAGCACTCTGACAGGGGTAAATTCACCCCTCCACTTT
CDR3aa: CASTLTGVNSPLHF

j_gene: TRBJ2-1
v_gene: TRBV29-1
d_gene: NA
abundance: NA
CDR3nt: TGCAGCGTTGAAGATCGGCCCAGGGTTTCCTACAATGAGCAGTTCTTC
CDR3aa: CSVEDRPRVSYNEQFF

j_gene: TRBJ2-3
v_gene: TRBV24-1
d_gene: TRBD2
abundance: NA
CDR3nt: TGTGCCACCAGTGATTTGACTAGCGGGGAGGCAGATACGCAGTATTTT
CDR3aa: CATSDLTSGEADTQYF

j_gene: TRBJ1-2
v_gene: TRBV4-3
d_gene: TRBD1
abundance: NA
CDR3nt: TGCGCCAGCAGCCCCCGATTGACAGGGACCTATGGCTACACCTTC
CDR3aa: CASSPRLTGTYGYTF

j_gene: TRBJ2-1
v_gene: TRBV3-1/TRBV3-2
d_gene: NA
abundance: NA
CDR3nt: TGTGCCAGCAGCCAGTGGAGCTCCTACAATGAGCAGTTCTTC
CDR3aa: CASSQWSSYNEQFF

j_gene: TRBJ2-5
v_gene: TRBV4-2
d_gene: TRBD1
abundance: NA
CDR3nt: TGTGCCAGCAGCCTAACGCATACAGGGGGGGAGACCCAGTACTTC
CDR3aa: CASSLTHTGGETQYF

j_gene: TRBJ1-2
v_gene: TRBV7-9
d_gene: NA
abundance: NA
CDR3nt: TGTGCCAGCAGTTCAGGGCGGGGTGGCTACACCTTC
CDR3aa: CASSSGRGGYTF

j_gene: TRBJ2-7
v_gene: TRBV11-1
d_gene: TRBD1
abundance: once
CDR3nt: TGTGCCAGCACCCTGGGACAGGCGATCTCCTACGAGCAGTACTTC
CDR3aa: CASTLGQAISYEQYF

j_gene: TRBJ1-5
v_gene: TRBV6-2/TRBV6-3
d_gene: NA
abundance: NA
CDR3nt: TGTGCCAGCAGTACCCCCAGGTTTTTGGATCAGCCCCAGCATTTT
CDR3aa: CASSTPRFLDQPQHF

j_gene: TRBJ2-7
v_gene: TRBV9
d_gene: NA
abundance: NA
CDR3nt: TGTGCCAGCAGCGTAGGGGTCAGCGACTACGAGCAGTACTTC
CDR3aa: CASSVGVSDYEQYF

j_gene: TRBJ1-2
v_gene: TRBV9
d_gene: NA
abundance: NA
CDR3nt: TGTGCCAGCAGCGTACAACCCTCGGTCGGAGGGAAGGCCTATGGCTACACCTTC
CDR3aa: CASSVQPSVGGKAYGYTF

j_gene: TRBJ1-5
v_gene: TRBV23-1
d_gene: NA
abundance: NA
CDR3nt: TGCGCCAGCAAAACGGAACGGGGGTGGCGGATCAATCAGCCCCAGCATTTT
CDR3aa: CASKTERGWRINQPQHF

j_gene: TRBJ1-1
v_gene: TRBV12-5
d_gene: NA
abundance: few
CDR3nt: TGTGCTAGTGGACGCAGCGTTGACACTGAAGCTTTCTTT
CDR3aa: CASGRSVDTEAFF

j_gene: TRBJ1-1
v_gene: TRBV4-2
d_gene: TRBD1
abundance: once
CDR3nt: TGTGCCAGCAGCTTGACAGGGGCGGGAACTGAAGCTTTCTTT
CDR3aa: CASSLTGAGTEAFF

j_gene: TRBJ2-3
v_gene: TRBV7-3
d_gene: NA
abundance: NA
CDR3nt: TGTGCCAGCAGCCGGACAGCCGGGGCAGATACGCAGTATTTT
CDR3aa: CASSRTAGADTQYF

j_gene: TRBJ1-3
v_gene: TRBV4-1
d_gene: NA
abundance: NA
CDR3nt: TGCGCCAGCAGCCAAGAACCCTCAGGGTTCGGAAACACCATATATTTT
CDR3aa: CASSQEPSGFGNTIYF

j_gene: TRBJ2-3
v_gene: TRBV2
d_gene: TRBD1
abundance: NA
CDR3nt: TGTGCCAGCAGTGAATTGCGACAGGGCGGCACAGATACGCAGTATTTT
CDR3aa: CASSELRQGGTDTQYF

j_gene: TRBJ2-7
v_gene: TRBV23-1
d_gene: TRBD1
abundance: few
CDR3nt: TGCGCCAGCAGTCAATTCGGTCAGGACAGGGGACTCTACGAGCAGTACTTC
CDR3aa: CASSQFGQDRGLYEQYF

j_gene: TRBJ2-1
v_gene: TRBV12-5
d_gene: NA
abundance: NA
CDR3nt: TGTGCTAGTGGTTCAGGGGAGCACTCCTACAATGAGCAGTTCTTC
CDR3aa: CASGSGEHSYNEQFF

j_gene: TRBJ1-5
v_gene: TRBV7-2
d_gene: NA
abundance: NA
CDR3nt: TGTGCCAGCAGCTTAGGACAGGTGGGCAATCAGCCCCAGCATTTT
CDR3aa: CASSLGQVGNQPQHF

j_gene: TRBJ1-6
v_gene: TRBV7-2
d_gene: NA
abundance: NA
CDR3nt: TGTGCCAGCAGCTTAGTAGGTCCCAGGTTTTCACCCCTCCACTTT
CDR3aa: CASSLVGPRFSPLHF

j_gene: TRBJ2-3
v_gene: TRBV5-6
d_gene: NA
abundance: NA
CDR3nt: TGTGCCAGCAGCTTCAGGGTCACAGATACGCAGTATTTT
CDR3aa: CASSFRVTDTQYF

j_gene: TRBJ1-2
v_gene: TRBV7-2
d_gene: NA
abundance: NA
CDR3nt: TGTGCCAGCAGCTTTCCAGGGCAATATGGCTACACCTTC
CDR3aa: CASSFPGQYGYTF

j_gene: TRBJ2-3
v_gene: TRBV10-3
d_gene: NA
abundance: once
CDR3nt: TGTGCCATCAATAAGGAGGTAGGGACAGATACGCAGTATTTT
CDR3aa: CAINKEVGTDTQYF

j_gene: TRBJ1-5
v_gene: TRBV7-2
d_gene: NA
abundance: NA
CDR3nt: TGTGCCAGCAGCCCACTTTTCGACAATCAGCCCCAGCATTTT
CDR3aa: CASSPLFDNQPQHF

j_gene: TRBJ1-6
v_gene: TRBV7-9
d_gene: TRBD1
abundance: NA
CDR3nt: TGTGCCAGCAGCGCCGGAGACAGGGCTGGGGGGAGCCACTTT
CDR3aa: CASSAGDRAGGSHF

j_gene: TRBJ2-5
v_gene: TRBV5-1
d_gene: TRBD2
abundance: NA
CDR3nt: TGCGCCAGCAGCTCTACTAGCGGACAAGAGACCCAGTACTTC
CDR3aa: CASSSTSGQETQYF

j_gene: TRBJ1-5
v_gene: TRBV11-2
d_gene: NA
abundance: NA
CDR3nt: TGTGCCAGCAGCTTAGTAGGGGGGGATCAGCCCCAGCATTTT
CDR3aa: CASSLVGGDQPQHF

j_gene: TRBJ1-1
v_gene: TRBV20-1
d_gene: NA
abundance: NA
CDR3nt: TGCAGTGCTAGTGAGAACACGGGGACTGAAGCTTTCTTT
CDR3aa: CSASENTGTEAFF

j_gene: TRBJ1-6
v_gene: TRBV7-2
d_gene: TRBD1
abundance: NA
CDR3nt: TGTGCCAGCAGCTTAGTGGGACAGAATAATTCACCCCTCCACTTT
CDR3aa: CASSLVGQNNSPLHF

j_gene: TRBJ2-7
v_gene: TRBV10-3
d_gene: NA
abundance: once
CDR3nt: TGTGCCACCAAGACAAATTCCTACGAGCAGTACTTC
CDR3aa: CATKTNSYEQYF

j_gene: TRBJ1-3
v_gene: TRBV19
d_gene: NA
abundance: NA
CDR3nt: TGTGCCAGTAGGGCCCTGGAGGGTTTCGGCTCTGGAAACACCATATATTTT
CDR3aa: CASRALEGFGSGNTIYF

j_gene: TRBJ1-1
v_gene: TRBV7-9
d_gene: NA
abundance: NA
CDR3nt: TGTGCCAGCAGCTTAGCGCGAAGGGGAACAGGGAACACTGAAGCTTTCTTT
CDR3aa: CASSLARRGTGNTEAFF

j_gene: TRBJ2-3
v_gene: TRBV2
d_gene: NA
abundance: NA
CDR3nt: TGTGCCAGCAGTTACGGGGAACCAGATACGCAGTATTTT
CDR3aa: CASSYGEPDTQYF

j_gene: TRBJ1-6
v_gene: TRBV7-3
d_gene: TRBD1
abundance: NA
CDR3nt: TGTGCCAGCAGCCCCGGGACAGGTAGAAATTCACCCCTCCACTTT
CDR3aa: CASSPGTGRNSPLHF

j_gene: TRBJ1-3
v_gene: TRBV3-1/TRBV3-2
d_gene: NA
abundance: NA
CDR3nt: TGTGCCAGCAGCCTCAGAGGAACACCTGGAAACACCATATATTTT
CDR3aa: CASSLRGTPGNTIYF

j_gene: TRBJ1-5
v_gene: TRBV5-1
d_gene: TRBD1
abundance: NA
CDR3nt: TGCGCCAGCAGACTCACAGGGGAAAGCAATCAGCCCCAGCATTTT
CDR3aa: CASRLTGESNQPQHF

j_gene: TRBJ2-7
v_gene: TRBV4-1
d_gene: NA
abundance: NA
CDR3nt: TGCGCCAGCAGCCAAGATGAAAGACAACGCGTCTACGAGCAGTACTTC
CDR3aa: CASSQDERQRVYEQYF

j_gene: TRBJ1-5
v_gene: TRBV2
d_gene: NA
abundance: NA
CDR3nt: TGTGCCAGCAGCTTTAGTCCTAGCAATCAGCCCCAGCATTTT
CDR3aa: CASSFSPSNQPQHF

j_gene: TRBJ2-1
v_gene: TRBV9
d_gene: TRBD2
abundance: NA
CDR3nt: TGTGCCAGCAGCGCATATACCCTAGCGGGGGGGAGGGATGAGCAGTTCTTC
CDR3aa: CASSAYTLAGGRDEQFF

j_gene: TRBJ1-2
v_gene: TRBV13
d_gene: NA
abundance: NA
CDR3nt: TGTGCCAGCAGCTTAAGCCTTAACTATGGCTACACCTTC
CDR3aa: CASSLSLNYGYTF

j_gene: TRBJ1-3
v_gene: TRBV3-1/TRBV3-2
d_gene: NA
abundance: NA
CDR3nt: TGTGCCAGCCCCTTTAACACCATATATTTT
CDR3aa: CASPFNTIYF

j_gene: TRBJ1-2
v_gene: TRBV29-1
d_gene: TRBD1
abundance: once
CDR3nt: TGCAGCGCCGGGGACAGGGAGAACTATGGCTACACCTTC
CDR3aa: CSAGDRENYGYTF